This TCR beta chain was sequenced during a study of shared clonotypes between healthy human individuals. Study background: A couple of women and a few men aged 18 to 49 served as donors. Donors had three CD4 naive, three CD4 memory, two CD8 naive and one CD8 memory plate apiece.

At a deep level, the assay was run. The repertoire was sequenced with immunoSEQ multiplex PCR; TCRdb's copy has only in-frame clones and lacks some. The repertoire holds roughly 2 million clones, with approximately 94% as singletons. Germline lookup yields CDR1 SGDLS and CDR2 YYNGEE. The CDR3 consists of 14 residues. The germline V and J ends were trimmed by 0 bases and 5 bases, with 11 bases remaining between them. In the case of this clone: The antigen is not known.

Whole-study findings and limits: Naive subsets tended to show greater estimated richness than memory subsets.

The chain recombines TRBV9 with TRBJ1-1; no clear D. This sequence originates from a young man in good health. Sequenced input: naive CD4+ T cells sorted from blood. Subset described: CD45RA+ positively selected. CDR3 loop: CASSVVKGPTEAFF. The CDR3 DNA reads TGTGCCAGCAGCGTAGTCAAGGGTCCGACTGAAGCTTTCTTT.